This T cell receptor beta chain emerged from a study of T cell responses to AZD1222 COVID-19 vaccine. In the study overall: Investigators merged groups given second doses at roughly 4 or roughly 12 weeks. Study outcomes and limitations: Researchers report vaccine-associated CD4 TCRs spanning spike, with dominance at 160-218 and 743-854.

The data were produced by immunoSEQ multiplex PCR, yet TCRdb's version contains in-frame clones alone and is incomplete. The table has 100,000 to 150,000 clones, roughly nine tenths seen once. Of note for this clone: What it binds is not known.

Germline V gene lookup returns CDR1 SGHTA and CDR2 FQGNSA. Trimming took 4 bases from V and 4 from J, leaving 19 bases between them. This CDR3 comprises 16 residues. This clonotype originated in an adult in good health. This chain joins TRBV7-2 and TRBJ1-2, with a weak D call TRBD1 (5 bases). Sequences were derived from peripheral blood, sampled on day 0 of AZD1222 vaccination. The DNA for the CDR3 is TGTGCCAGCAGCTCCCCCCCGGGGCAGGTACTCTATGGCTACACCTTC. It translates to CASSSPPGQVLYGYTF.